Presented here are 21 T cell receptor beta chains from one specimen sequenced in a study of blood T cell repertoires in COVID-19. Repertoires were generated with immunoSEQ multiplex PCR, while TCRdb's copy carries only in-frame clones and drops some. The repertoire holds approximately 90,000 clones, 65% to 85% seen once, with roughly 4.4% in the top ten. Sequenced input: peripheral blood. These receptors were collected from a man aged 60-69 years with acute or convalescent COVID-19.

The J gene is TRBJ1-2, the V gene TRBV10-3, with 8 nucleotides matching TRBD1. J was trimmed by 6 bases and V by 7 bases; bases with no gene match: 10. Germline CDR1 reads ENHRY; CDR2 reads SYGVKD. The CDR3 covers 14 residues. The CDR3 nucleotides read TGTGCCATCAACAAACAGGGGGTTGTGGATGGCTACACCTTC. Its translation: CAINKQGVVDGYTF.

The chain joins TRBV7-2 to TRBJ1-2; no firm D call. The CDR3 covers 13 residues. Looked up from germline, CDR1 is SGHTA and CDR2 is FQGNSA. Trimming took 0 bases from V and 8 from J, leaving 10 bases between them. The CDR3 coding sequence is TGTGCCAGCAGCTTAGCGAGAGGGTCAGGCTACACCTTC. It yields the protein CASSLARGSGYTF.

The gene calls are TRBV11-3 and TRBJ2-7; 7 bases agree with TRBD1. Looked up from germline, CDR1 is SGHNT and CDR2 is YENEEA. The length of the CDR3 is 14 residues. After removal of 4 bases from V and 0 bases from J, the junction contained 3 bases not matched to a gene. This CDR3 is CASSSDRASYEQYF. In DNA, the CDR3 is TGTGCCAGCAGCTCCGACAGGGCCTCCTACGAGCAGTACTTC.

The chain uses TRBV7-9 and TRBJ2-7; D not certain. The ends were cut back, 4 bases at V and 12 bases at J, with 19 bases in the middle. This CDR3 region has 13 residues. Germline assignment: CDR1 SEHNR and CDR2 FQNEAQ (reference sequence). The CDR3: CASSYSSGPLLYF. The CDR3 DNA sequence: TGTGCCAGCAGCTATAGTAGTGGTCCGCTTCTGTACTTC.

V and J are TRBV19 and TRBJ2-1; 7 positions agree with TRBD1. The J segment lost 3 bases and the V segment lost 3 bases, leaving 5 bases of the junction unmatched. The CDR3 covers 15 residues. Germline V gives CDR1 LNHDA, CDR2 SQIVND (reference sequence). CDR3 coding DNA: TGTGCCAGTAGTATGGTTGGACAGGACTACAATGAGCAGTTCTTC. It is translated as CASSMVGQDYNEQFF. Filled out from reference TRBV19 and TRBJ2-1, the complete variable domain reads DGGITQSPKYLFRKEGQNVTLSCEQNLNHDAMYWYRQDPGQGLRLIYYSQIVNDFQKGDIAEGYSVSREKKESFPLTVTSAQKNPTAFYLCASSMVGQDYNEQFFGPGTRLTVL.

V usage is TRBV5-1 and J usage is TRBJ2-4; TRBD2 agrees at 8 bases. CDR3 length: 15 amino acids. Looked up from germline, CDR1 is SGHRS and CDR2 is YFSETQ. V dropped 3 bases and J dropped 6; count of bases not matched to a gene: 8. CDR3 region: CASSSSGGAPNIQYF. The CDR3, as DNA: TGCGCCAGCAGCTCAAGCGGGGGCGCTCCAAACATTCAGTACTTC. Full variable domain (rest looked up from reference TRBV5-1 and TRBJ2-4): KAGVTQTPRYLIKTRGQQVTLSCSPISGHRSVSWYQQTPGQGLQFLFEYFSETQRNKGNFPGRFSGRQFSNSRSEMNVSTLELGDSALYLCASSSSGGAPNIQYFGAGTRLSVL.

V usage is TRBV5-1 and J usage is TRBJ1-1; D not resolved. The CDR3 runs 15 residues. The V gene lost 0 bases and the J gene lost 0 bases, with 9 bases spanning the gap. Germline CDR1 reads SGHRS; CDR2 reads YFSETQ. The CDR3 reads CASSLVQAMNTEAFF. The CDR3 DNA sequence: TGCGCCAGCAGCTTGGTTCAGGCGATGAACACTGAAGCTTTCTTT.

The rearrangement links TRBV24-1 to TRBJ2-5, with D perhaps TRBD2 (6 bases). Germline V gene data show CDR1 as KGHDR and CDR2 as SFDVKD. V lost 3 bases to trimming and J lost 1 base, with 11 bases between them. There are 15 residues in the CDR3. The DNA of the CDR3 is TGTGCCACCAGTGATGCGGGGTCCCCCCAAGAGACCCAGTACTTC. Its protein is CATSDAGSPQETQYF.

The rearrangement joins TRBV11-3 to TRBJ2-5; D is perhaps TRBD1 (6 bases). Trimming removed 5 bases at V and 4 bases at J, with 11 bases between. Germline V gene sequence: CDR1 SGHNT, CDR2 YENEEA. The CDR3 has 13 amino acids. This chain's CDR3 is CASSVQGRETQYF. The CDR3 region has the DNA TGTGCCAGCAGCGTCCAGGGGCGAGAGACCCAGTACTTC. The full variable domain, with the rest looked up from reference TRBV11-3 and TRBJ2-5, is EAGVVQSPRYKIIEKKQPVAFWCNPISGHNTLYWYLQNLGQGPELLIRYENEEAVDDSQLPKDRFSAERLKGVDSTLKIQPAELGDSAVYLCASSVQGRETQYFGPGTRLLVL.

The chain joins TRBV5-6 to TRBJ1-5; tentatively, D is TRBD1 (5 bases). This CDR3 is 16 amino acids long. Looked up from germline, CDR1 is SGHDT and CDR2 is YYEEEE. V lost 4 bases and J lost 2, with 16 bases in between. The CDR3 region is CASSKRPGMGNQPQHF. The CDR3 DNA reads as TGTGCCAGCAGCAAACGACCAGGGATGGGCAATCAGCCCCAGCATTTT.

The V call is TRBV10-1, the J call TRBJ1-1, with D possibly matching TRBD1 (6 bases). CDR1 is WNHNN and CDR2 is SYGVQD in the germline V gene (reference sequence). The CDR3 length is 12 residues. V was cut by 5 bases and J by 4 bases, with 8 bases left in between. Written as DNA, the CDR3 is TGCGCCAGCAGTCCCAGGGGCACTGAAGCTTTCTTT. Protein sequence: CASSPRGTEAFF.

In regard to this clone: The same CDR3 also results from other DNA sequences found in this sample. The chain joins TRBV9 to TRBJ2-2; the D is unclear. V shed 0 bases and J shed 2 bases, with 8 bases lying between them. The V gene's germline CDR1 is SGDLS and CDR2 YYNGEE. This CDR3 has 15 amino acids. In DNA form, the CDR3 reads TGTGCCAGCAGCGTAGGAACAGTCAACACCGGGGAGCTGTTTTTT. Amino acids: CASSVGTVNTGELFF.

V usage is TRBV28 and J usage is TRBJ2-7, with 7 bases fitting TRBD1. The CDR3 runs to 15 residues. V gave up 5 bases and J gave up 5 bases; unmatched junction bases: 12. CDR1 and CDR2 from the germline V gene are MDHEN and SYDVKM. The CDR3 sequence is CASSGQQGWDNEQYF. Written as DNA, the CDR3 is TGTGCCAGCAGTGGACAACAGGGGTGGGATAACGAGCAGTACTTC.

The chain is built from TRBV19 and TRBJ1-5, with 9 bases fitting TRBD1. The CDR3 sequence is 15 residues long. The J segment lost 4 bases and the V segment lost 4 bases, leaving 5 bases of the junction unmatched. Per the germline V gene, CDR1 is LNHDA and CDR2 is SQIVND (reference sequence). The CDR3 is CASSTDRGFNQPQHF. In DNA form, the CDR3 reads TGTGCCAGTAGTACGGACAGGGGCTTTAATCAGCCCCAGCATTTT.

The chain is built from TRBV6-6 and TRBJ2-2, with 7 nucleotides matching TRBD1. Germline V gene sequence: CDR1 MNHNY, CDR2 SVGAGI (reference sequence). The V segment lost 3 bases and the J segment 1 base; nucleotides outside the gene matches: 5. The CDR3 extends over 16 amino acids. CDR3 sequence (DNA): TGTGCCAGCAGTTATTTAGGGACAGAGAACACCGGGGAGCTGTTTTTT. It encodes CASSYLGTENTGELFF.

The chain has TRBV5-1 and TRBJ2-1; 7 bases agree with TRBD1. The length of the CDR3 is 16 residues. From germline, CDR1 is SGHRS and CDR2 YFSETQ. Trimming at V came to 0 bases and at J to 4 bases, leaving 7 bases not matched to a gene. CDR3 DNA: TGCGCCAGCAGCTTGGCCCCCGGGACAGTGTACAATGAGCAGTTCTTC. It translates to CASSLAPGTVYNEQFF.

On this clone: This specimen includes other DNA sequences encoding the same CDR3. This chain joins TRBV6-5 and TRBJ2-5; 9 bases are shared with TRBD1. CDR3 size: 14 residues. Trimming at V came to 5 bases and at J to 5 bases, leaving 6 bases not matched to a gene. Germline V gene sequence: CDR1 MNHEY, CDR2 SVGAGI. The CDR3 sequence: CASSHRGPGETQYF. CDR3 coding DNA: TGTGCCAGCAGTCACAGGGGGCCTGGCGAGACCCAGTACTTC.

This clone has only a few counts. The chain recombines TRBV18 with TRBJ1-6; 9 nucleotides match TRBD1. V was clipped by 4 bases and J by 8 bases; unmatched bases: 12. The CDR3 contains 17 residues. Germline CDR1 and CDR2: KGHSH and LQKENI. The CDR3 here is CASSLTGGLRNDSPLHF. The CDR3 coding sequence is TGTGCCAGCTCACTAACAGGGGGCCTAAGGAATGATTCACCCCTCCACTTT.

This sequence joins TRBV19 and TRBJ2-2, with 7 bases aligning to TRBD1. V lost 4 bases, J lost 3 bases, and 8 bases stayed unmatched. Per the germline V gene, CDR1 is LNHDA and CDR2 is SQIVND (reference sequence). CDR3 length: 16 amino acids. CDR3 sequence reads: CASSTGGSIYTGELFF. The CDR3 region has the DNA TGTGCCAGTAGTACAGGGGGAAGTATATACACCGGGGAGCTGTTTTTT.

The chain couples TRBV19 to TRBJ1-5; 8 bases are a match to TRBD1. Germline V gene lookup returns CDR1 LNHDA and CDR2 SQIVND (reference sequence). CDR3 length equals 17 residues. The V gene end was trimmed by 7 bases and the J gene end by 2 bases; junction bases not matched to a gene: 13. Here the CDR3 DNA reads TGTGCCAGTAATTCAGGGGGCGCTAATATAGGCAATCAGCCCCAGCATTTT. It translates to CASNSGGANIGNQPQHF. Full variable domain (outside the CDR3, taken from reference TRBV19 and TRBJ1-5): DGGITQSPKYLFRKEGQNVTLSCEQNLNHDAMYWYRQDPGQGLRLIYYSQIVNDFQKGDIAEGYSVSREKKESFPLTVTSAQKNPTAFYLCASNSGGANIGNQPQHFGDGTRLSIL.

The chain is built from TRBV27 and TRBJ2-1, with TRBD1 matching 10 bases. The CDR3 has 15 amino acids. In germline, CDR1 is MNHEY, CDR2 SMNVEV (reference sequence). The J segment lost 11 bases and the V segment lost 5 bases, leaving 12 bases of the junction unmatched. The CDR3 DNA is TGTGCCAGCAGTGCCCCGGGACAGGGGACGGTTAAGCAGTTCTTC. Protein sequence: CASSAPGQGTVKQFF.